One and the same sample provided the 27 T cell receptor beta chains below, sequenced in a study of tumor-infiltrating lymphocytes in primary liver carcinoma. With a constant-region primer, TCR beta cDNA was made from 450 to 650 ng of total RNA. Three nested multiplex PCR rounds, a slightly modified ARM-PCR method, built the TCR beta libraries. Amplification in the first two PCR rounds was performed using TRBV1-TRBV30 forward primers and a C-beta reverse primer for approximately 10 cycles each. TCRdb re-called the multiplex PCR reads through MiXCR, storing one row per CDR3 protein. Of about 180,000 distinct CDR3 sequences in the sample, roughly three fifths were seen once. Unsorted whole blood yielded the blood RNA, and germline DNA was also extracted. What was sequenced was peripheral blood. These receptors were taken from a man in his forties with primary liver carcinoma and hepatitis B virus infection.

The chain employs TRBV11-2 and TRBJ2-1, with 7 nucleotides matching TRBD2. The CDR3 runs 16 residues. J was trimmed by 9 bases and V by 10 bases; bases with no gene match: 21. CDR1 and CDR2 from the germline V gene are SGHAT and FQNNGV. In nucleotides, the CDR3 is TGTGCCAACGGTTTGGATATCCGACTAGCCATGGGTGAGCAGTTCTTC. This encodes CANGLDIRLAMGEQFF.

V is TRBV11-2 and J is TRBJ1-1, with a tentative D call TRBD1 (5 bases). Germline CDR1 SGHAT, CDR2 FQNNGV. CDR3 length: 13 amino acids. V gave up 4 bases and J gave up 5 bases, with 11 bases separating them. CDR3 loop: CASSSGDFTEAFF. DNA of the CDR3: TGTGCCAGCAGCTCCGGGGACTTTACTGAAGCTTTCTTT.

The chain couples TRBV4-1 to TRBJ1-2, with D unclear. Germline values: CDR1 MGHRA, CDR2 YSYEKL. The CDR3 has 15 residues. The V and J ends lost 2 bases and 0 bases respectively, with 10 bases between them. CDR3: CASSQITVANYGYTF. The CDR3 DNA sequence: TGCGCCAGCAGCCAAATAACAGTAGCTAACTATGGCTACACCTTC.

This clonotype occurred a few times. The gene calls are TRBV6-6 and TRBJ1-1, with unresolved D. This CDR3 region has 12 residues. The ends were cut back, 2 bases at V and 6 bases at J, with 7 bases in the middle. Germline CDR1 MNHNY, CDR2 SVGAGI (reference sequence). The CDR3 loop reads CASSYVSAEAFF. In DNA form, the CDR3 reads TGTGCCAGCAGTTACGTGAGCGCTGAAGCTTTCTTT.

The count of this clonotype is one. The V and J genes are TRBV5-1 and TRBJ1-4, with unresolved D. V was shortened by 4 bases and J by 5 bases, with 9 bases between the two germline ends. In germline, CDR1 is SGHRS, CDR2 YFSETQ. The CDR3 totals 13 residues. CDR3 sequence reads: CASSPSRNEKLFF. CDR3 DNA sequence: TGCGCCAGCAGCCCCTCCCGGAATGAAAAACTGTTTTTT.

Concerning this clonotype: The junction and the germline gene differ at one end; a read error may be behind it. The rearrangement uses TRBV11-2 and TRBJ2-1, with D perhaps matching TRBD2 (5 bases). In germline, CDR1 is SGHAT, CDR2 FQNNGV. The CDR3 loop spans 13 amino acids. In DNA form, the CDR3 reads TGTGCCGGCAGCTTACTACGGGATGGTGAGGAGTTCTTC. This codes for CAGSLLRDGEEFF.

This chain links TRBV7-8 with TRBJ2-7; 11 bases are a match to TRBD2. Looked up from germline, CDR1 is SGHVS and CDR2 is FQNEAQ. The CDR3 covers 16 residues. With 5 bases clipped from V and 1 base from J, the junction kept 7 bases outside the gene matches. The CDR3 DNA reads TGTGCCAGCAGCCCAGGCGGGACTAGCGGTTCCTACGAGCAGTACTTC. It encodes CASSPGGTSGSYEQYF.

In regard to this clonotype: This may be a read error: a much more frequent sequence differs by one nucleotide. V gene TRBV10-3 combines with J gene TRBJ2-2; maybe TRBD1 (5 bases). Germline values: CDR1 ENHRY, CDR2 SYGVKD. The CDR3 totals 14 residues. CDR3 sequence: CTISESRDDGELFF. CDR3 coding DNA: TGTACCATCAGTGAGTCCAGGGATGACGGGGAGCTGTTTTTT.

The V and J genes are TRBV4-1 and TRBJ2-7; no reliable D call. In germline, CDR1 is MGHRA, CDR2 YSYEKL. This CDR3 spans 14 amino acids. V was trimmed by 1 base and J by 3 bases, leaving 10 bases between them. The CDR3 DNA follows: TGCGCCAGCAGCCAAGTCGTCGTGTTCTACGAGCAGTACTTC. Protein product: CASSQVVVFYEQYF.

This clonotype was picked up one time. This chain links TRBV20-1 with TRBJ2-1, with 9 positions matching TRBD1. CDR1 and CDR2 from the germline V gene are DFQATT and SNEGSKA (reference sequence). Trimming at V came to 4 bases and at J to 0 bases, leaving 1 base not matched to a gene. This CDR3 has 14 residues. The CDR3 DNA follows: TGCAGTGCTAACAGGGGGCCCTCCTACAATGAGCAGTTCTTC. This gives the protein CSANRGPSYNEQFF.

The CDR3 protein is CASSYRFLSAGAHNEQFF. CDR3 nucleotides: TGCGCCAGCAGCTATCGCTTCCTGTCAGCGGGAGCCCACAATGAGCAGTTCTTC. The chain uses TRBV4-1 and TRBJ2-1, with 8 bases matching TRBD2. V lost 5 bases, J lost 5 bases, and 17 bases stayed unmatched. The CDR3 is 18 residues long. The V gene's germline CDR1 is MGHRA and CDR2 YSYEKL.

This clonotype was observed once. Because it lacks the conserved phenylalanine or tryptophan at the end, this CDR3 is likely a read error. The genes are TRBV29-1 and TRBJ2-7; D possibly corresponds to TRBD1 (5 bases). Germline values: CDR1 SQVTM, CDR2 ANQGSEA. V was clipped by 0 bases and J by 0 bases, with 12 bases between them. The CDR3 spans 15 residues. This CDR3 is CSVEDPRQSSYEQYL. CDR3 in DNA: TGCAGCGTTGAAGATCCGAGACAGAGCTCCTACGAGCAGTACTTA.

As for this clonotype: The germline gene is not matched at one end of the junction; a read error may be the cause. V is TRBV11-2 and J is TRBJ2-5, with TRBD2 matching over 9 bases. Germline V gene data show CDR1 as SGHAT and CDR2 as FQNNGV. This CDR3 is built from 16 residues. CDR3: CACSIVSSGAWETQYF. The CDR3 bases are TGTGCCTGCAGCATAGTCTCTAGCGGGGCTTGGGAGACCCAGTACTTC. Full variable domain (rest looked up from reference TRBV11-2 and TRBJ2-5): EAGVAQSPRYKIIEKRQSVAFWCNPISGHATLYWYQQILGQGPKLLIQFQNNGVVDDSQLPKDRFSAERLKGVDSTLKIQPAKLEDSAVYLCACSIVSSGAWETQYFGPGTRLLVL.

This chain links TRBV5-6 with TRBJ2-1, with D possibly matching TRBD2 (5 bases). Germline V gene data show CDR1 as SGHDT and CDR2 as YYEEEE. V lost 1 base to trimming and J lost 3 bases, with 11 bases between them. This CDR3 has 15 amino acids. The CDR3 here is CASSLLTTIYNEQFF. Written as DNA, the CDR3 is TGTGCCAGCAGCTTGCTGACTACAATCTACAATGAGCAGTTCTTC.

This sequence joins TRBV6-6 and TRBJ2-7; weak D call: TRBD1 (7 bases). V was clipped by 9 bases and J by 2 bases, with 20 bases between them. Germline loops: CDR1 MNHNY, CDR2 SVGAGI (reference sequence). The CDR3 totals 15 residues. CDR3 DNA sequence: TGTGCCAGTATGGAGGGGGGACAGCACACCTACGAGCAGTACTTC. Protein sequence: CASMEGGQHTYEQYF.

As to this clonotype: Germline and junction disagree at one end, which may indicate a read error. The chain uses TRBV11-2 and TRBJ2-3; D is unclear. The CDR3 covers 14 residues. Germline lookup yields CDR1 SGHAT and CDR2 FQNNGV. CDR3 protein: CVSSLNRQGDTQYF. The CDR3 DNA reads TGTGTCAGCAGTTTAAACCGACAAGGGGATACGCAGTATTTT.

A word on this clonotype: One base away lies a much larger clone, so this may be a sequencing read error. As DNA, the CDR3 is TGCAGCGTTTACGTCTGCGAGACCCAGTACTTC. Protein sequence: CSVYVCETQYF. The V call is TRBV29-1, the J call TRBJ2-5, with D unresolved. CDR3 length: 11 amino acids. Between the trimmed V and J ends, which lost 5 bases and 5 bases, there was a span of 9 bases. Germline loops: CDR1 SQVTM, CDR2 ANQGSEA.

As regards this clonotype: A much larger clone sits a single nucleotide away, making a read error possible. The rearrangement uses TRBV29-1 and TRBJ2-3, with D possibly matching TRBD1 (7 bases). CDR3 length: 13 amino acids. Germline lookup yields CDR1 SQVTM and CDR2 ANQGSEA. CDR3 loop: CSVEEGATDTHYF. The DNA for the CDR3 is TGCAGCGTTGAGGAGGGGGCTACAGATACGCACTATTTT.

There are many counts of this clonotype. The chain recombines TRBV29-1 with TRBJ1-5; 9 nucleotides agree with TRBD1. This CDR3 comprises 13 residues. V trimming: 7 bases; J trimming: 1 base; junction bases outside the gene matches: 2. In germline, CDR1 is SQVTM, CDR2 ANQGSEA. In DNA, the CDR3 is TGCAGCGCACAGGGGGCAAGCAATCAGCCCCAGCATTTT. Its protein product is CSAQGASNQPQHF.

The chain's CDR3 is CSAGGSGTDPYEQYF. The DNA of the CDR3 is TGCAGCGCCGGTGGCTCCGGGACAGATCCTTACGAGCAGTACTTC. The chain recombines TRBV29-1 with TRBJ2-7; 7 bases are shared with TRBD1. V trimming: 7 bases; J trimming: 4 bases; junction bases outside the gene matches: 16. Germline assignment: CDR1 SQVTM and CDR2 ANQGSEA. This CDR3 is 15 amino acids long.

As to this clonotype: A much larger clone lies a single base off, so this may be a read error. The chain employs TRBV11-2 and TRBJ2-3; D perhaps matches TRBD2 (6 bases). The CDR3 totals 17 residues. Germline V CDR1 and CDR2: SGHAT, FQNNGV. Trimming cost V 5 bases and J 0 bases, with 18 bases left between them. CDR3 sequence: CASSLGGTSISTDTQYF. Written as DNA, the CDR3 is TGTGCCAGCAGCCTCGGCGGGACTTCGATCAGCACAGATACGCAGTATTTT. Together with reference TRBV11-2 and TRBJ2-3, the CDR3 gives the full variable domain: EAGVAQSPRYKIIEKRQSVAFWCNPISGHATLYWYQQILGQGPKLLIQFQNNGVVDDSQLPKDRFSAERLKGVDSTLKIQPAKLEDSAVYLCASSLGGTSISTDTQYFGPGTRLTVL.

In the case of this clonotype: This may come from a read error, since a much larger clone is one base off. The chain is built from TRBV12-3 or TRBV12-4 and TRBJ1-1; D ambiguous. The CDR3 loop spans 13 amino acids. V lost 3 bases and J lost 4, with 9 bases in between. The CDR3 coding sequence is TGTGCCAGCAGTTTGGTGGAGTCCACTGAAGCTTTCTTT. It translates to CASSLVESTEAFF.

In the case of this clonotype: An end of the junction does not agree with germline; a read error may underlie this. This chain connects TRBV11-2 to TRBJ2-5; D possibly corresponds to TRBD1 (6 bases). The germline V gene encodes CDR1 SGHAT and CDR2 FQNNGV. The CDR3 has 15 residues. In nucleotides, the CDR3 is TGTGCCAGCATCTTAGTGGGACATGGTGGGGTGACCCAGTACTTC. Protein sequence: CASILVGHGGVTQYF.

This clonotype was observed a handful of times. Given a much more abundant clone one base away, this may be a read error. The chain is built from TRBV11-2 and TRBJ1-1, with a tentative D call TRBD1 (6 bases). Germline lookup yields CDR1 SGHAT and CDR2 FQNNGV. Trimming stripped 0 bases from V and 6 bases from J, with 14 bases between. The CDR3 consists of 15 residues. CDR3 protein: CASSLDLGGWSEAFF. The CDR3, as DNA: TGTGCCAGCAGCTTAGATTTAGGGGGTTGGTCTGAAGCTTTCTTT.

This sequence joins TRBV12-3 or TRBV12-4 and TRBJ2-7, with unresolved D. This CDR3 region has 16 residues. Trimming shortened V by 1 base and J by 5 bases, and 18 bases separated the two germline ends. The CDR3 spells CASSLGRSHRKDEQYF. The CDR3 region has the DNA TGTGCCAGCAGTTTAGGGCGATCCCACCGAAAAGACGAGCAGTACTTC.

This clonotype was seen repeatedly, ten times or more. The J gene is TRBJ2-1, the V gene TRBV29-1; no definite D call. Trimming shortened V by 3 bases and J by 4 bases, and 7 bases separated the two germline ends. Germline loops: CDR1 SQVTM, CDR2 ANQGSEA. The CDR3 contains 12 residues. The CDR3 here is CSVEDGYNEQFF. Here the CDR3 DNA reads TGCAGCGTTGAGGACGGATACAATGAGCAGTTCTTC.

There are a few counts of this clonotype. The rearrangement links TRBV6-6 to TRBJ1-6; 7 positions match TRBD1. The germline V gene encodes CDR1 MNHNY and CDR2 SVGAGI (reference sequence). The CDR3 is made up of 13 amino acids. After removal of 8 bases from V and 14 bases from J, the junction contained 12 bases not matched to a gene. CDR3: CASSDRAQRALHF. Here the CDR3 DNA reads TGTGCCAGCTCAGACAGGGCCCAAAGAGCCCTCCACTTT.